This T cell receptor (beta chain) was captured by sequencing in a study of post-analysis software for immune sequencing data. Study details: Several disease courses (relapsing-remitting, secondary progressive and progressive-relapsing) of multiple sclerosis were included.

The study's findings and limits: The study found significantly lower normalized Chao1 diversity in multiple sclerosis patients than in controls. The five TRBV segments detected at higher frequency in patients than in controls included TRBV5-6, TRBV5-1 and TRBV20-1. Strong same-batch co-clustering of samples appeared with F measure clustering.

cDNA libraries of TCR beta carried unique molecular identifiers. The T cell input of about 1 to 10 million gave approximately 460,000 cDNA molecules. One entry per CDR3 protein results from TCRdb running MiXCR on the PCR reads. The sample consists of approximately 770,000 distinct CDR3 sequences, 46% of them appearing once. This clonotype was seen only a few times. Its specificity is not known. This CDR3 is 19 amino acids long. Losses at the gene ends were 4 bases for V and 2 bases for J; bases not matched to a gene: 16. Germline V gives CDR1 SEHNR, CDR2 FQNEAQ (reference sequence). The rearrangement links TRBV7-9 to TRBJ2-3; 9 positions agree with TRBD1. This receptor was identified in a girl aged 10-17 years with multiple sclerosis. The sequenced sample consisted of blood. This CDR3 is CASSSTDRDRVFLTDTQYF. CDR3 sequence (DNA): TGTGCCAGCAGCTCTACCGACCGGGACAGGGTTTTTCTCACAGATACGCAGTATTTT.